A single sample gave rise to the 21 T cell receptor beta chains below, sequenced in a study of cytomegalovirus exposure and HLA in healthy donors. Both 60 Vbeta primers and 13 Jbeta primers went into the PCR. Here immunoSEQ multiplex PCR was the method, and the copy in TCRdb shows in-frame clones only, minus some. The sample lists roughly 93,000 clones, about 80% seen once, with 6% to 9.5% in the top ten. Source material: PBMCs. The receptors derive from a man aged 25 to 40 in good health and CMV-seronegative.

The chain recombines TRBV15 with TRBJ2-5; possible D gene TRBD2, 6 bases. The germline V gene has CDR1 LNHNV and CDR2 YYDKDF (reference sequence). CDR3 length: 14 residues. V lost 0 bases to trimming and J lost 5 bases, with 10 bases between them. The CDR3 DNA reads TGTGCCACCAGCAGAGATCTTGGGGGGGAGACCCAGTACTTC. Protein sequence: CATSRDLGGETQYF.

This clone was seen a handful of times. The chain has TRBV5-1 and TRBJ2-2; D gene ambiguous. CDR3 size: 15 residues. Germline V gene sequence: CDR1 SGHRS, CDR2 YFSETQ. The V end lost 1 base, the J end lost 5 bases, and 12 bases lay between the germline ends. The CDR3 reads CASSLSPGWTGELFF. CDR3 DNA sequence: TGCGCCAGCAGCTTGTCCCCCGGGTGGACCGGGGAGCTGTTTTTT.

J is TRBJ2-1 and V is TRBV11-1; TRBD2 is a possible D gene (5 bases). Trimming stripped 5 bases from V and 3 bases from J, with 14 bases between. The CDR3 has 15 residues. CDR1 is SGHAT and CDR2 is FQDESV in the germline V gene (reference sequence). For the CDR3, the DNA is TGTGCCAGCAGCATCGAAGAGCGGAGCTACAATGAGCAGTTCTTC. It yields the protein CASSIEERSYNEQFF.

The chain links TRBV7-2 to TRBJ2-7; tentatively, D is TRBD1 (5 bases). Germline lookup yields CDR1 SGHTA and CDR2 FQGNSA. The CDR3 extends over 14 amino acids. With 2 bases removed from V and 4 bases from J, the gap between germline ends came to 12 bases. The CDR3 region is CASSLIPGLYEQYF. The CDR3 region has the DNA TGTGCCAGCAGCTTAATACCAGGGCTGTACGAGCAGTACTTC.

The genes are TRBV5-6 and TRBJ1-2, with unresolved D. The CDR3 consists of 13 residues. V lost 4 bases, J lost 4 bases, and 11 bases lay in between. Germline lookup yields CDR1 SGHDT and CDR2 YYEEEE. CDR3 protein: CASSRVSIYGYTF. CDR3 coding DNA: TGTGCCAGCAGCCGGGTTAGTATCTATGGCTACACCTTC.

The chain carries TRBV6-6 and TRBJ1-2; 7 bases are a match to TRBD1. From germline, CDR1 is MNHNY and CDR2 SVGAGI (reference sequence). The CDR3 totals 14 residues. The ends lost 3 bases at V and 3 bases at J; junction bases unmatched: 4. As DNA, the CDR3 is TGTGCCAGCAGTTATACCGGGACAGACTATGGCTACACCTTC. The encoded protein is CASSYTGTDYGYTF.

The rearrangement joins TRBV7-2 to TRBJ2-2, with D uncertain. The CDR3 runs to 13 residues. Germline assignment: CDR1 SGHTA and CDR2 FQGNSA. V was cut by 3 bases and J by 5 bases, with 7 bases left in between. The CDR3 nucleotides read TGTGCCAGCAGCTTGTCCACAACCGGGGAGCTGTTTTTT. Translation gives CASSLSTTGELFF.

This chain uses TRBV19 with TRBJ1-2, with 8 bases fitting TRBD1. Germline CDR1 is LNHDA and CDR2 is SQIVND (reference sequence). The CDR3 totals 14 residues. Trimming removed 8 bases from V and 0 bases from J; junction bases left unmatched: 5. The CDR3 DNA is TGTGCCAGTTCATCGACAGGGGCTAACTATGGCTACACCTTC. This translates into CASSSTGANYGYTF.

This clone has only a few counts. The rearrangement uses TRBV7-9 and TRBJ1-2; 12 bases fit TRBD1. Germline CDR1 is SEHNR and CDR2 is FQNEAQ (reference sequence). This CDR3 has 16 amino acids. Germline trimming cut 5 bases from V and 7 bases from J; bases unmatched to any gene: 11. CDR3 loop: CASSPGRGQGASGYTF. The DNA for the CDR3 is TGTGCCAGCAGCCCTGGGCGGGGACAGGGGGCGTCTGGCTACACCTTC.

This chain links TRBV6-5 with TRBJ1-1, with TRBD1 identical over 7 bases. The CDR3 extends over 16 amino acids. CDR1 and CDR2 from the germline V gene are MNHEY and SVGAGI. V was pared by 3 bases and J by 2 bases, with 9 bases of the junction left unmatched. Written as DNA, the CDR3 is TGTGCCAGCAGTTATGGAGGGGGCACTAAAAACACTGAAGCTTTCTTT. This codes for CASSYGGGTKNTEAFF.

This chain joins TRBV30 and TRBJ1-2, with TRBD1 matching over 8 bases. This CDR3 comprises 14 residues. Germline V gene lookup returns CDR1 GTSNPN and CDR2 SVGIG (reference sequence). V lost 3 bases and J lost 3; bases outside the gene matches: 6. CDR3 nucleotides: TGTGCCTGGAGAGGGGTGGACAGGGACTATGGCTACACCTTC. Translating it yields CAWRGVDRDYGYTF.

V and J are TRBV10-3 and TRBJ2-2; 7 bases are a match to TRBD1. Germline V gene data show CDR1 as ENHRY and CDR2 as SYGVKD. V gave up 10 bases and J gave up 0 bases; unmatched junction bases: 5. This CDR3 region has 14 residues. CDR3 coding DNA: TGTGCCAGCGGAGGACAGGCGAACACCGGGGAGCTGTTTTTT. It codes for CASGGQANTGELFF.

This chain uses TRBV5-4 with TRBJ2-5; 7 bases match TRBD1. V was clipped by 3 bases and J by 5 bases; unmatched bases: 16. This CDR3 comprises 17 residues. Per the germline V gene, CDR1 is SGHNT and CDR2 is YYREEE (reference sequence). Written as DNA, the CDR3 is TGTGCCAGCAGCTGGCTAGGGCAGGGGGATTCTTGGGAGACCCAGTACTTC. It specifies CASSWLGQGDSWETQYF. The variable domain in full, with the rest retrieved from reference TRBV5-4 and TRBJ2-5, is ETGVTQSPTHLIKTRGQQVTLRCSSQSGHNTVSWYQQALGQGPQFIFQYYREEENGRGNFPPRFSGLQFPNYSSELNVNALELDDSALYLCASSWLGQGDSWETQYFGPGTRLLVL.

This chain connects TRBV9 to TRBJ1-3; no reliable D call. The CDR3 consists of 16 residues. Germline-derived CDR1 and CDR2 are SGDLS and YYNGEE. V dropped 0 bases and J dropped 0 bases, with 10 bases sitting between them. CDR3 protein: CASSVGPSGSGNTIYF. The CDR3, as DNA: TGTGCCAGCAGCGTAGGACCCTCGGGCTCTGGAAACACCATATATTTT. Full variable domain (rest looked up from reference TRBV9 and TRBJ1-3): DSGVTQTPKHLITATGQRVTLRCSPRSGDLSVYWYQQSLDQGLQFLIQYYNGEERAKGNILERFSAQQFPDLHSELNLSSLELGDSALYFCASSVGPSGSGNTIYFGEGSWLTVV.

The sample holds one count of this clone. The V call is TRBV19, the J call TRBJ1-2; a weak D match, TRBD1 (6 bases). Trimming shortened V by 4 bases and J by 4 bases, and 10 bases separated the two germline ends. In germline, CDR1 is LNHDA, CDR2 SQIVND (reference sequence). This CDR3 spans 13 amino acids. CDR3 amino acids: CASSRGGGYGYTF. DNA of the CDR3: TGTGCCAGTAGTAGAGGGGGTGGCTATGGCTACACCTTC.

This clone was found a few times. The chain uses TRBV29-1 and TRBJ2-1; D possibly corresponds to TRBD1 (5 bases). V lost 3 bases and J 0 bases, leaving 12 bases between the germline ends. The CDR3 is 15 residues long. Germline V gene lookup returns CDR1 SQVTM and CDR2 ANQGSEA. CDR3 region: CSVDQWGSSYNEQFF. The CDR3 region has the DNA TGCAGCGTTGACCAGTGGGGCAGCTCCTACAATGAGCAGTTCTTC.

This clone was picked up one time. J is TRBJ2-5 and V is TRBV25-1; a possible D gene is TRBD1 (6 bases). The ends were cut back, 4 bases at V and 1 base at J, with 13 bases in the middle. The CDR3 has 15 residues. CDR1 and CDR2 (germline): MGHDK, SYGVNS. DNA of the CDR3: TGTGCCAGCAGTGCACCGGTCAGGGGCCAAGAGACCCAGTACTTC. Translation: CASSAPVRGQETQYF.

CDR3 amino acids: CASSSNTDTQYF. The CDR3 nucleotides are TGCGCCAGCAGCTCCAACACCGATACGCAGTATTTT. V is TRBV5-1 and J is TRBJ2-3, with D unclear. This CDR3 is 12 amino acids long. The germline gives CDR1 SGHRS, CDR2 YFSETQ. V lost 3 bases and J 6 bases, leaving 8 bases between the germline ends.

The CDR3 DNA reads TGTGCCAGCAGCTTAGGACAGATGAACACTGAAGCTTTCTTT. It encodes CASSLGQMNTEAFF. The chain recombines TRBV7-9 with TRBJ1-1, with D maybe TRBD1 (5 bases). CDR3 length equals 14 residues. With 1 base removed from V and 0 bases from J, the gap between germline ends came to 6 bases. CDR1 is SEHNR, CDR2 FQNEAQ, per germline (reference sequence).

The genes are TRBV4-2 and TRBJ2-5; TRBD1 agrees at 9 bases. This CDR3 has 15 amino acids. Germline V gives CDR1 LGHNA, CDR2 YNFKEQ. V lost 4 bases, J lost 0 bases, and 3 bases stayed unmatched. CDR3 nucleotides: TGTGCCAGCAGCCCCCGGACAGGGGACCAAGAGACCCAGTACTTC. Its protein product is CASSPRTGDQETQYF.

A note on this clone: The same CDR3 is also encoded by other DNA sequences in this sample. The chain combines TRBV5-1 with TRBJ2-3, with 10 bases identical to TRBD2. The CDR3 has 14 residues. After removal of 3 bases from V and 3 bases from J, the junction contained 1 base not matched to a gene. CDR1 and CDR2 (germline): SGHRS, YFSETQ. This CDR3 reads CASSSTSGTDTQYF. CDR3 DNA sequence: TGCGCCAGCAGCTCGACTAGCGGGACAGATACGCAGTATTTT.